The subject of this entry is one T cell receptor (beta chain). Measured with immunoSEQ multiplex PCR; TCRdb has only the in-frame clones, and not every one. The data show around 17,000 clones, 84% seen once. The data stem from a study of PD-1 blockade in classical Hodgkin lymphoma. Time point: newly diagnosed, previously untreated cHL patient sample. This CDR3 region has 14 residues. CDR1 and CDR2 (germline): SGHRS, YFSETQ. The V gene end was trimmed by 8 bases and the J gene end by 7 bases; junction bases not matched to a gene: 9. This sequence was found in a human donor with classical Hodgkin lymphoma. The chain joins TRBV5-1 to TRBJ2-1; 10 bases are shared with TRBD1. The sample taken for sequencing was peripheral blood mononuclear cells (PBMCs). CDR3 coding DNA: TGCGCCAGTAGGGCCGGGACAGGGGCAAATGAGCAGTTCTTC. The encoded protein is CASRAGTGANEQFF.